The present T cell receptor (beta chain) was sequenced within a study of T cell repertoires in cytomegalovirus infection (dated by TCRdb to about 2019). Notes on the research overall: Alongside well-studied HLA-B-restricted epitopes, the peptide stimulations were aimed at recently identified HLA-C-restricted CMV epitopes, whose presentation resists viral immunomodulation. Because public TCR beta signatures pointed to carriage of CMV infection together with the matching HLA type, the HLA type of each donor mattered for the analysis.

TCRdb lists the instrument as Illumina HiSeq 1500. Through fastp at Q25 and MiXCR, TCRdb rebuilt clones from the public reads, retaining in-frame beta chains. CDR3 protein sequences are deduplicated, and each keeps its most common genes and DNA. Here the sample has hundreds of thousands of distinct CDR3 sequences; roughly 46% occur a single time. In total, the top ten clones hold about 45% of the sample. This specimen's treatment or condition label, interpreted: in vitro stimulation with specific CMV peptide epitopes to enrich CMV-specific T cells. Regarding this clonotype: This receptor's antigen is unknown. No base quality information exists; no much larger clone differs at one position.

The full study reports these points: The ex vivo response was dominated by HLA-C-restricted CMV-specific TCR beta clonotypes, which also provided the single most frequent clonotype in two of eight donors. Carriers of CMV infection plus the relevant HLA type were discriminated by the cumulative frequency of public TCR beta family members in the study cohort and in an independent roughly 380-donor cohort.

The origin of this receptor is a human donor in good health (CMV status not recorded). Some clones in this sample may be carry-over from other donors' samples. The specimen comprised cultured PBMCs, sampled from culture after CMV antigen stimulation.

The DNA reads TGTGCCACCGCGTTAGGACAGGGGGGTTACTCACCCCTCCACTTT. Translated, it reads CATALGQGGYSPLHF. Rearrangement joined TRBV2 to TRBJ1-6; 10 central nucleotides agree with TRBD1. The junction shows trimming of 10 bases on V and 10 bases on J, and the gene matches do not reach 13 bases of it. For CDR1 and CDR2, the germline V gene lists SNHLY and FYNNEI. Its CDR3 holds 15 amino acids, cysteine through phenylalanine. CDR3 DNA only is kept here, 45 bases in frame from base 1.